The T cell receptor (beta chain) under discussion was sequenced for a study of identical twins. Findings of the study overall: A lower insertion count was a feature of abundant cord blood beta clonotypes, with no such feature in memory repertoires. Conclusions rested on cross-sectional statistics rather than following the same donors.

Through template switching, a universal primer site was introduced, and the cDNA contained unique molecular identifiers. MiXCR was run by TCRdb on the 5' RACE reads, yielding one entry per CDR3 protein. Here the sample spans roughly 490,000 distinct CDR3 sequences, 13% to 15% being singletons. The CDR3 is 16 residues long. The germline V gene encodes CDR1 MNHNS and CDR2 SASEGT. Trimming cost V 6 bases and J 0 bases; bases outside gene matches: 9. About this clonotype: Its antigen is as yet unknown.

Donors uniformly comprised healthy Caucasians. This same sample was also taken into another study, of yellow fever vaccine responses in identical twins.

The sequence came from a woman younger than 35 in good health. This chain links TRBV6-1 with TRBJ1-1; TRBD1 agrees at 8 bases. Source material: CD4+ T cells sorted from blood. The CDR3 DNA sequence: TGTGCCAGCAGGGGAGGACAGGGCGGTTTGAACACTGAAGCTTTCTTT. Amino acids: CASRGGQGGLNTEAFF.